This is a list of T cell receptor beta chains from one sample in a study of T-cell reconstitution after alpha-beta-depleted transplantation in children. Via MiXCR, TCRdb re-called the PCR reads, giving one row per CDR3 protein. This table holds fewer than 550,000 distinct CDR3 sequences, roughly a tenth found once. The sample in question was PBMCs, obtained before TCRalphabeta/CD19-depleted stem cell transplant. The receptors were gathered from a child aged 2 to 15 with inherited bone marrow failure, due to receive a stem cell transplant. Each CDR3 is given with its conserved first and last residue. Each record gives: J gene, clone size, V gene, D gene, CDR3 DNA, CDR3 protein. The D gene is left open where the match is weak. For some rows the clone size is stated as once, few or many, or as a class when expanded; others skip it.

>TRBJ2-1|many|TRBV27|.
TGTGCCAGCAGTTTAAGGACCCCAACCTACAATGAGCAGTTCTTC
CASSLRTPTYNEQFF
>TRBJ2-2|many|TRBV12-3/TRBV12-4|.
TGTGCCAGCAAGGACTTTGGGGGCGGGGAGCTGTTTTTT
CASKDFGGGELFF
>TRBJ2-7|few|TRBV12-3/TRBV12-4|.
TGTGCCAGCAGCTTTAGGGACCGCCCCGACGAGCAGTACTTC
CASSFRDRPDEQYF
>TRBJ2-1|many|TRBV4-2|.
TGTGCCAGCAGCCAAGATCTCCCCTCCTCTTACAATGAGCAGTTCTTC
CASSQDLPSSYNEQFF
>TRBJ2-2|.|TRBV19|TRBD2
TGTGCCAGTAGTATAGATCGGGGGGCCGGGGAGCTGTTTTTT
CASSIDRGAGELFF
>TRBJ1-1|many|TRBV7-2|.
TGTGCCAGCAGCCCCGGACAGCCGATGAACACTGAAGCTTTCTTT
CASSPGQPMNTEAFF
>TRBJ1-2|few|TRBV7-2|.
TGTGCCAGCAGCCGGGGGGGGGATTCGTGGTATGGCTACACCTTC
CASSRGGDSWYGYTF
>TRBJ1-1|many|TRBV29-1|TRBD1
TGCAGCGGAGGACAGGGTGGCACTGAAGCTTTCTTT
CSGGQGGTEAFF
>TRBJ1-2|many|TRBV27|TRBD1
TGTGCCAGCAGTTTAAGAGGAGGGACAGGGTTCTCTTACGTGGCACCCTATGGCTACACCTTC
CASSLRGGTGFSYVAPYGYTF
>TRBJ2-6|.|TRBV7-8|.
TGTGCCAGCAGCCCCCGTCGGCAGGACTCTGGGGCCAACGTCCTGACTTTC
CASSPRRQDSGANVLTF
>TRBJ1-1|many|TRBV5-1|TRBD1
TGCGCCAGCAGCCAGACAGGGGGCGAGAACACTGAAGCTTTCTTT
CASSQTGGENTEAFF
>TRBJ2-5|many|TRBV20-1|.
TGCAGTGCTAGTGGCCCAGGTGATCAGCTCCAAGAGACCCAGTACTTC
CSASGPGDQLQETQYF
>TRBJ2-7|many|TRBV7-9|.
TGTGCCAGCAGCTCTGCCGGGAACCCCTACGAGCAGTACTTC
CASSSAGNPYEQYF
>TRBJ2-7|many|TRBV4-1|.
TGCGCCAGCAGCCAAGATGCGGCAGGGTCGGCCTACGAGCAGTACTTC
CASSQDAAGSAYEQYF
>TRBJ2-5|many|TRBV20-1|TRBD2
TGCAGTGCTAATGGCCTAGCGGACCCCCAGGAGACCCAGTACTTC
CSANGLADPQETQYF
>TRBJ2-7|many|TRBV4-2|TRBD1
TGTGCCAGCAGCCAAGCTACGGGGACAGACCTTTACGAGCAGTACTTC
CASSQATGTDLYEQYF
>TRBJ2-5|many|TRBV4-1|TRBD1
TGCGCCAGCGGCAGGGGGTACGGAGAGACCCAGTACTTC
CASGRGYGETQYF
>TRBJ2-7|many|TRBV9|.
TGTGCCAGCAGCAGTAGCGTCGGCTACGAGCAGTACTTC
CASSSSVGYEQYF
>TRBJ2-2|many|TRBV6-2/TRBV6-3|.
TGTGCCAGCAGTTACCCGACTAGTATCCGGGAGCTGTTTTTT
CASSYPTSIRELFF
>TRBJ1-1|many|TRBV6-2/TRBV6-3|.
TGTGCCAGCAGCGACGGAGGGAACACTGAAGCTTTCTTT
CASSDGGNTEAFF
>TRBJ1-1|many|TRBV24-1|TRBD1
TGTGCCACCAGTGATCTCTTGGGACAGGGGGCTCGTATGGACACTGAAGCTTTCTTT
CATSDLLGQGARMDTEAFF
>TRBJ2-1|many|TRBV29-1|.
TGCAGCGTTGGGACCTATACATACAATGAGCAGTTCTTC
CSVGTYTYNEQFF
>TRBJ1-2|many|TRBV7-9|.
TGTGCCAGCAGCTTAGTAGGTCCCAGGGGATTGGACTATGGCTACACCTTC
CASSLVGPRGLDYGYTF
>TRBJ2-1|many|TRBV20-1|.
TGCAGTGCTAGCTCGGGTCTGGAGAATGAGCAGTTCTTC
CSASSGLENEQFF
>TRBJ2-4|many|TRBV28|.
TGTGCCAGCAGTTTCCAGGATCGGGGAAACATTCAGTACTTC
CASSFQDRGNIQYF
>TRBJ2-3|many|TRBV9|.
TGTGCCAGCAGCCCTCGACAGACAGATACGCAGTATTTT
CASSPRQTDTQYF
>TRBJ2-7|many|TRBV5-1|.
TGCGCCAGCAGCTCGACCGGCCCAAGCTCCTACGAGCAGTACTTC
CASSSTGPSSYEQYF
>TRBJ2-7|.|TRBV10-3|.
TGTGCCATCACCGTGGGATACGAGCAGTACTTC
CAITVGYEQYF
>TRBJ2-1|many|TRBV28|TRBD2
TGTGCCAGCAGTTTAGCGGGAGGGCTGAATGAGCAGTTCTTC
CASSLAGGLNEQFF
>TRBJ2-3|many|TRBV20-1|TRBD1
TGCAGTGCTAGTCAGTTCGGGTCCGGACAGGGATCAGATACGCAGTATTTT
CSASQFGSGQGSDTQYF
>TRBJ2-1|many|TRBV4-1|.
TGCGCCAGCAGCCAACGGGGAGAGGAGAGGGAGCAGTTCTTC
CASSQRGEEREQFF
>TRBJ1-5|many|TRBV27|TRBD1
TGTGCCAGCAGACATTACGAACCCGACAGGGGCCCTTTGCCCCAGCATTTT
CASRHYEPDRGPLPQHF
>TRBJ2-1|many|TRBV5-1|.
TGCGCCAGCGTACAGGGCCCCAATGAGCAGTTCTTC
CASVQGPNEQFF
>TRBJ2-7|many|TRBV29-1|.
TGCAGCGTGCGGTTCGGGACCTACGAGCAGTACTTC
CSVRFGTYEQYF
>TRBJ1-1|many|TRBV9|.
TGTGCCAGCAGCGTAGGGCAGTGGAACACTGAAGCTTTCTTT
CASSVGQWNTEAFF
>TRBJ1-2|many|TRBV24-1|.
TGTGCCACCAGTTCACTTGAGGGGGTAGATGAAGGCTACACCTTC
CATSSLEGVDEGYTF
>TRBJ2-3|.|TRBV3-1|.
TGTGCCAGCAGGTTAAATCAAGACGTACCAGATACGCAGTATTTT
CASRLNQDVPDTQYF
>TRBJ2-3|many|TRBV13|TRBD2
TGTGCCAGCAGCTTCCCATCGGGAGGGCCAACAGATACGCAGTATTTT
CASSFPSGGPTDTQYF
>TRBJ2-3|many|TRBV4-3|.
TGCGCCAGCAGCCTCGTCGAGGGGGGGACAGATACGCAGTATTTT
CASSLVEGGTDTQYF
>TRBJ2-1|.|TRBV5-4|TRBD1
TGTGCCAGCAGCTCCGGACCGAGACAGGGGGCCTACAATGAGCAGTTCTTC
CASSSGPRQGAYNEQFF
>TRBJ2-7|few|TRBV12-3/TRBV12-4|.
TGTGCCAGCAGTAGAGGGCCCCGGCTGGAGCAGTACTTC
CASSRGPRLEQYF
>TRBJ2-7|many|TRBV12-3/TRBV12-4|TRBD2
TGTGCCAGCAGTTTATCGAGCGGGGACGAGCAGTACTTC
CASSLSSGDEQYF